In this sample, the clone carrying this T cell receptor (beta chain) turned up a few times. Antigen: not known. This specimen belongs to a study of beta chain features in type 1 diabetes. Trimming took 3 bases from V and 4 from J, leaving 20 bases between them. CDR1 is SGDLS, CDR2 YYNGEE, per germline. This CDR3 comprises 16 residues. Study-wide results and caveats: There was a moderate but significant shortening of TCRB CDR3s in all four CD4+ subsets of Type 1 diabetes patients.

The authors reverse transcribed all of the isolated RNA, so sequencing captured expressed TCRB transcripts. Measured with immunoSEQ multiplex PCR; TCRdb has only the in-frame clones, and not every one. The sample contains around 600,000 clones, 12% of which appear only once. The receptor comes from a young man with type 1 diabetes. Sequences were obtained from naive CD4+ T cells from blood. V usage is TRBV9 and J usage is TRBJ2-7, with D possibly being TRBD1 or TRBD2 (7 bases each). Here the CDR3 DNA reads TGTGCCAGCAGCGCCGGGACAGCTGGGGACTATTACGAGCAGTACTTC. Translating it yields CASSAGTAGDYYEQYF.